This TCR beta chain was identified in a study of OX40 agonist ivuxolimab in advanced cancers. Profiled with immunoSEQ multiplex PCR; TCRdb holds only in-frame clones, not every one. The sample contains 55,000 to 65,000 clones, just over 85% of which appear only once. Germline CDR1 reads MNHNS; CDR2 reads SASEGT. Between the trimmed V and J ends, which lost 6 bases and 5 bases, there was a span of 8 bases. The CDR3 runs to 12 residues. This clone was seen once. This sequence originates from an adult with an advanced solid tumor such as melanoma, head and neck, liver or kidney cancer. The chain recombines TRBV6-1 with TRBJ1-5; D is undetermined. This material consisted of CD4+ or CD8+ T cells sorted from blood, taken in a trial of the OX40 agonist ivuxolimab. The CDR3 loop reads CASRAGHQPQHF. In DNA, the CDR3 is TGTGCCAGCAGAGCGGGTCATCAGCCCCAGCATTTT.